One sample yielded the 8 T cell receptor beta chains listed below, sequenced in a study of blood T cell repertoires in COVID-19 (TCRdb year 2020). The protocol used for the library was the immunoSEQ multiplex PCR assay. As stored in TCRdb, this immuneACCESS dataset retains in-frame rearrangements with V and J assigned. A fraction of the clones does not appear; measured against another copy, unresolved V genes explain less than half of the discrepancy, and the remainder lacks a known reason. Counted in this sample were 250,000 to 350,000 clones; about 81% of them appeared once. The leading ten clones occupy about 1.5% of the sample. The material sequenced was peripheral blood. Source of these receptors: a human donor with COVID-19, enrolled during active disease. The donor label of this sample is uncertain.

The chain recombines TRBV10-3 with TRBJ1-1; perhaps TRBD1 as D (6 bases). CDR1 is ENHRY, CDR2 SYGVKD, per germline. The CDR3 runs 14 residues. V gave up 2 bases and J gave up 0 bases, with 7 bases separating them. In DNA, the CDR3 is TGTGCCATCAGTGAGAGGGACATGAACACTGAAGCTTTCTTT. This sequence encodes CAISERDMNTEAFF.

Note on this clone: The sample carries other DNA sequences with the same CDR3. CDR3 region: CASSLTGYGYTF. For the CDR3, the DNA is TGTGCCAGCAGCCTGACAGGATATGGCTACACCTTC. The V and J genes are TRBV5-6 and TRBJ1-2; D possibly corresponds to TRBD1 (6 bases). The CDR3 runs 12 residues. Germline V gene data show CDR1 as SGHDT and CDR2 as YYEEEE. V was trimmed by 4 bases and J by 5 bases, leaving 9 bases between them.

The chain joins TRBV7-2 to TRBJ2-1; 10 bases align to TRBD2. Germline trimming cut 8 bases from V and 16 bases from J; bases unmatched to any gene: 17. CDR1 and CDR2 (germline): SGHTA, FQGNSA. CDR3 length: 14 amino acids. DNA of the CDR3: TGTGCCAGCGGCGAGGGACTAGCGAGATTGGGTTTCTTCTTC. It translates to CASGEGLARLGFFF.

The chain uses TRBV11-2 and TRBJ1-2; TRBD1 matches at 7 bases. The CDR3 loop spans 14 amino acids. Looked up from germline, CDR1 is SGHAT and CDR2 is FQNNGV. V dropped 3 bases and J dropped 3; count of bases not matched to a gene: 4. The DNA of the CDR3 is TGTGCCAGCAGCTTTACAGGGGCGGACTATGGCTACACCTTC. Translated, it gives CASSFTGADYGYTF. The full variable domain, its missing parts supplied by reference TRBV11-2 and TRBJ1-2, is EAGVAQSPRYKIIEKRQSVAFWCNPISGHATLYWYQQILGQGPKLLIQFQNNGVVDDSQLPKDRFSAERLKGVDSTLKIQPAKLEDSAVYLCASSFTGADYGYTFGSGTRLTVV.

The chain joins TRBV4-3 to TRBJ2-3, with 8 bases lining up with TRBD2. This CDR3 is built from 17 residues. Germline assignment: CDR1 LGHNA and CDR2 YSLEER. V lost 0 bases and J lost 6; bases outside the gene matches: 11. CDR3 in amino acids: CASSQEGSGAVTDTQYF. In DNA form, the CDR3 reads TGCGCCAGCAGCCAAGAAGGTAGCGGGGCAGTCACGGATACGCAGTATTTT.

This clone was recorded only once. V and J are TRBV25-1 and TRBJ1-2; D call uncertain. Trimming removed 2 bases at V and 4 bases at J, with 14 bases between. CDR3 size: 15 residues. Germline V gene data show CDR1 as MGHDK and CDR2 as SYGVNS. CDR3 sequence (DNA): TGTGCCAGCAGTGAAAGTTCCGGCCGACTCTATGGCTACACCTTC. It yields the protein CASSESSGRLYGYTF.

A word on this clone: Within the sample, other DNA sequences also encode this same CDR3. The chain carries TRBV5-1 and TRBJ2-5, with a tentative D call TRBD1 (5 bases). V was pared by 1 base and J by 3 bases, with 13 bases between. Germline V gene data show CDR1 as SGHRS and CDR2 as YFSETQ. The CDR3 runs to 15 residues. CDR3 loop: CASSLQPGREETQYF. The CDR3, as DNA: TGCGCCAGCAGCTTGCAACCAGGGCGTGAAGAGACCCAGTACTTC. Together with reference TRBV5-1 and TRBJ2-5, the CDR3 gives the full variable domain: KAGVTQTPRYLIKTRGQQVTLSCSPISGHRSVSWYQQTPGQGLQFLFEYFSETQRNKGNFPGRFSGRQFSNSRSEMNVSTLELGDSALYLCASSLQPGREETQYFGPGTRLLVL.

V usage is TRBV12-5 and J usage is TRBJ1-1; TRBD1 is a possible D gene (6 bases). CDR1 and CDR2 (germline): LGHNT, FRNRAP. The CDR3 is made up of 18 amino acids. V shed 6 bases and J shed 1 base, with 24 bases lying between them. The CDR3 loop reads CASGPTTGNQSPNTEAFF. Here the CDR3 DNA reads TGTGCTAGTGGACCAACAACAGGGAACCAAAGCCCGAACACTGAAGCTTTCTTT.